The 24 T cell receptor beta chains below come from one sample, sequenced in a study of blood T cells in healthy people across ages. A J-beta primer mix and a sample-barcoded 5' primer were used in a second PCR of about 7 to 12 cycles. TCRdb fed the 5' RACE reads into MiXCR, producing one record per CDR3 protein. The sample lists approximately 760,000 distinct CDR3 sequences; roughly 25% were seen once. These same records also appear under a second study, on T cells of mothers and their children.

Sequenced: blood. The receptors shown here come from a boy younger than 18 in good health.

The CDR3 sequence: CASSPGNSYYEQYF. CDR3 coding DNA: TGTGCCAGCAGTCCCGGTAACAGCTACTACGAGCAGTACTTC. The rearrangement uses TRBV12-3 or TRBV12-4 and TRBJ2-7, with D hard to call. Trimming took 5 bases from V and 3 from J, leaving 14 bases between them. The CDR3 runs 14 residues.

The V call is TRBV7-9, the J call TRBJ1-1, with 7 bases aligning to TRBD1. Per germline, CDR1 SEHNR and CDR2 FQNEAQ (reference sequence). Trimming removed 0 bases from V and 3 bases from J; junction bases left unmatched: 4. The CDR3 is 15 residues long. The CDR3: CASSLAQGSDTEAFF. CDR3 nucleotides: TGTGCCAGCAGCTTAGCACAGGGGTCGGACACTGAAGCTTTCTTT.

The V call is TRBV5-4, the J call TRBJ2-2; D unresolved. The CDR3 is made up of 15 amino acids. Trimming took off 0 bases at V and 4 bases at J, with 10 bases between the two ends. The germline gives CDR1 SGHNT, CDR2 YYREEE (reference sequence). The CDR3 loop reads CASSLELRSTGELFF. DNA for the CDR3: TGTGCCAGCAGCTTGGAGCTGAGATCCACCGGGGAGCTGTTTTTT.

The CDR3 bases are TGTGCCATCAGCATGACAGGGGATGCCTACGAGCAGTACTTC. Translating it yields CAISMTGDAYEQYF. The chain is built from TRBV10-3 and TRBJ2-7; 8 positions agree with TRBD1. Per the germline V gene, CDR1 is ENHRY and CDR2 is SYGVKD. V gave up 6 bases and J gave up 2 bases; unmatched junction bases: 6. The CDR3 has 14 amino acids.

Only a few counts were recorded for this clonotype. CDR3 DNA sequence: TGTGCCAGCAGTTTTATTCGGCAGGGGGGCCAAGAGACCCAGTACTTC. It codes for CASSFIRQGGQETQYF. The chain joins TRBV28 to TRBJ2-5; tentative D call: TRBD1 (7 bases). CDR1 MDHEN and CDR2 SYDVKM come from the germline V gene. This CDR3 has 16 amino acids. V lost 3 bases, J lost 1 base, and 15 bases lay in between.

This clonotype has a single count. The chain couples TRBV6-6 to TRBJ1-5; D is perhaps TRBD1 (6 bases). Trimming shortened V by 6 bases and J by 5 bases, and 14 bases separated the two germline ends. In germline, CDR1 is MNHNY, CDR2 SVGAGI (reference sequence). The CDR3 runs 14 residues. CDR3 loop: CASSRRGEDQPQHF. The CDR3, as DNA: TGTGCCAGCAGCCGCAGGGGTGAAGATCAGCCCCAGCATTTT.

CDR3 in DNA: TGTGCCAGCAGCGCTGGGACAGGGAATATTCTTGGCTACACCTTC. It specifies CASSAGTGNILGYTF. This chain joins TRBV9 and TRBJ1-2; 9 positions agree with TRBD1. Germline values: CDR1 SGDLS, CDR2 YYNGEE. The CDR3 spans 15 residues. J gave up 7 bases and V 3 bases, and 10 bases lay outside the gene matches.

The chain uses TRBV20-1 and TRBJ2-5; 8 nucleotides agree with TRBD2. J lost 4 bases, V lost 7 bases, and 8 bases had no gene match. In germline, CDR1 is DFQATT, CDR2 SNEGSKA (reference sequence). The CDR3 spans 13 residues. The chain's CDR3 is CSGESGSGETQYF. The CDR3 region has the DNA TGCAGTGGCGAGAGCGGGAGTGGAGAGACCCAGTACTTC.

This clonotype was seen a handful of times. V is TRBV2 and J is TRBJ2-3; D is undetermined. The CDR3 has 15 residues. Trimming left V 2 bases short and J 3 bases short, with 12 bases between. Germline CDR1 reads SNHLY; CDR2 reads FYNNEI. CDR3 DNA sequence: TGTGCCAGCAGTGAACCCCACATGATGACAGATACGCAGTATTTT. The encoded protein is CASSEPHMMTDTQYF.

As to this clonotype: An end of the junction differs from the germline gene, which may be a read error. The chain uses TRBV7-2 and TRBJ2-5; 8 bases align to TRBD2. Germline V gene sequence: CDR1 SGHTA, CDR2 FQGNSA. The CDR3 extends over 12 amino acids. The CDR3 region has the DNA TGTGCCAGCAGCGCTTCCGGGAGGGACCTAAACTTC. Amino acids: CASSASGRDLNF. Together with reference TRBV7-2 and TRBJ2-5, the CDR3 gives the full variable domain: GAGVSQSPSNKVTEKGKDVELRCDPISGHTALYWYRQSLGQGLEFLIYFQGNSAPDKSGLPSDRFSAERTGGSVSTLTIQRTQQEDSAVYLCASSASGRDLNFGPGTRLLVL.

A remark on this clonotype: Germline is not matched at one junction end, which may reflect a read error. The chain recombines TRBV4-3 with TRBJ1-1, with D maybe TRBD1 (5 bases). The CDR3 consists of 12 residues. Looked up from germline, CDR1 is LGHNA and CDR2 is YSLEER. The CDR3 spells CVSSQEGMEAFF. CDR3 coding DNA: TGCGTCAGCAGCCAAGAGGGGATGGAAGCTTTCTTT.

The chain joins TRBV21-1 to TRBJ2-5; the D call in the table, TRBD2, was not verified against the DNA. TRBV21-1 represents a pseudogene. The CDR3 consists of 15 residues. CDR3 in amino acids: CASGSSGRDQETQYF. The CDR3 bases are TGTGCCAGCGGTAGTAGCGGGAGGGACCAAGAGACCCAGTACTTC.

This clonotype has a handful of counts. V usage is TRBV7-2 and J usage is TRBJ2-7; the D gene is possibly TRBD1 (5 bases). V was cut by 1 base and J by 1 base, with 11 bases left in between. The germline gives CDR1 SGHTA, CDR2 FQGNSA. This CDR3 contains 15 residues. The CDR3 DNA follows: TGTGCCAGCAGCTTAGGGTGGGCAGGGTCCTACGAGCAGTACTTC. Encoded protein: CASSLGWAGSYEQYF.

This chain uses TRBV20-1 with TRBJ2-1; 7 bases line up with TRBD2. Germline lookup yields CDR1 DFQATT and CDR2 SNEGSKA (reference sequence). CDR3 length: 17 amino acids. V dropped 6 bases and J dropped 5; count of bases not matched to a gene: 19. The chain's CDR3 is CSASDRGGLGANNEQFF. The DNA for the CDR3 is TGCAGTGCCAGCGATAGGGGCGGACTAGGAGCGAACAATGAGCAGTTCTTC.

The chain joins TRBV14 to TRBJ1-1, with a tentative D call TRBD1 (6 bases). CDR1 and CDR2 (germline): SGHDN, FVKESK. The V gene lost 0 bases and the J gene lost 1 base, with 15 bases spanning the gap. CDR3 length: 17 amino acids. This CDR3 is CASSQEGGSQSNTEAFF. The CDR3 nucleotides are TGTGCCAGCAGCCAAGAAGGGGGGAGCCAATCGAACACTGAAGCTTTCTTT.

This clonotype turned up a few times. The rearrangement links TRBV7-2 to TRBJ2-1; D ambiguous. The J call is uncertain, as TRBJ2-7 better fits the DNA end. Germline V CDR1 and CDR2: SGHTA, FQGNSA. This CDR3 has 14 residues. The CDR3 loop reads CASSLGPSYYEQYF. Written as DNA, the CDR3 is TGTGCCAGCAGCTTAGGTCCGAGCTACTACGAGCAGTACTTC.

The chain recombines TRBV20-1 with TRBJ2-5; 10 nucleotides align to TRBD1. J was trimmed by 3 bases and V by 5 bases; bases with no gene match: 6. Germline V gene sequence: CDR1 DFQATT, CDR2 SNEGSKA (reference sequence). This CDR3 region has 14 residues. In DNA, the CDR3 is TGCAGTGCTGATACCGGGACAGGGGAAGAGACCCAGTACTTC. This gives the protein CSADTGTGEETQYF.

The chain employs TRBV20-1 and TRBJ2-2; TRBD1 matches at 9 bases. After removal of 0 bases from V and 1 base from J, the junction contained 15 bases not matched to a gene. CDR3 size: 20 residues. Per the germline V gene, CDR1 is DFQATT and CDR2 is SNEGSKA (reference sequence). CDR3 in amino acids: CSARDLGTGSEGENTGELFF. The CDR3 DNA sequence: TGCAGTGCTAGAGATCTTGGGACAGGGTCGGAGGGGGAGAACACCGGGGAGCTGTTTTTT.

This clonotype was detected only once. One end of the junction fails to match germline, which may point to a read error. The chain has TRBV20-1 and TRBJ2-5, with 9 bases aligning to TRBD1. The CDR3 spans 15 residues. Germline V CDR1 and CDR2: DFQATT, SNEGSKA (reference sequence). The CDR3 is CSARATGGSYNEQLF. CDR3 in DNA: TGCAGTGCTAGAGCGACAGGGGGGTCTTACAATGAGCAGCTCTTC.

The chain couples TRBV12-3 or TRBV12-4 to TRBJ2-5, with 10 nucleotides matching TRBD2. This CDR3 contains 16 residues. Germline trimming cut 4 bases from V and 5 bases from J; bases unmatched to any gene: 10. In DNA form, the CDR3 reads TGTGCCAGCAGTTGGAATGGTCTTAGCGGGAGGGAGACCCAGTACTTC. Translating it yields CASSWNGLSGRETQYF.

The rearrangement uses TRBV28 and TRBJ1-1; D gene unclear. The CDR3 spans 14 residues. Trimming stripped 8 bases from V and 1 base from J, with 14 bases between. Germline-derived CDR1 and CDR2 are MDHEN and SYDVKM. CDR3 nucleotides: TGTGCCAGCCTAGTGGGCAGCCGGAACACTGAAGCTTTCTTT. The encoded protein is CASLVGSRNTEAFF.

This chain connects TRBV7-9 to TRBJ2-1; 15 bases match TRBD2. The J call could be wrong; TRBJ2-7 is a better fit for the DNA end. The CDR3 loop spans 19 amino acids. Germline CDR1 and CDR2: SEHNR and FQNEAQ (reference sequence). CDR3 DNA sequence: TGTGCCAGCAGCTCAACAGGTGGACTAGCGGGAGGGCCGGCCTACGAGCAGTACTTC. It yields the protein CASSSTGGLAGGPAYEQYF.

The chain combines TRBV18 with TRBJ2-5; 7 positions match TRBD2. Trimming removed 1 base from V and 7 bases from J; junction bases left unmatched: 15. This CDR3 has 17 amino acids. Germline lookup yields CDR1 KGHSH and CDR2 LQKENI. Here the CDR3 reads CASSPRIIAGPDGTQYF. CDR3 DNA sequence: TGTGCCAGCTCACCACGAATAATAGCGGGTCCCGACGGGACCCAGTACTTC.

Remarks on this clonotype: Possible read error: a much larger clone is one base away. This rearrangement joins TRBV5-5 to TRBJ2-7; 9 nucleotides agree with TRBD1. The germline V gene has CDR1 SGHKS and CDR2 YYEKEE (reference sequence). The CDR3 contains 14 residues. As DNA, the CDR3 is TGTGCCAGCAGCTTCCGGGACAGGGCCTACGCGCAGTACTTC. It yields the protein CASSFRDRAYAQYF.